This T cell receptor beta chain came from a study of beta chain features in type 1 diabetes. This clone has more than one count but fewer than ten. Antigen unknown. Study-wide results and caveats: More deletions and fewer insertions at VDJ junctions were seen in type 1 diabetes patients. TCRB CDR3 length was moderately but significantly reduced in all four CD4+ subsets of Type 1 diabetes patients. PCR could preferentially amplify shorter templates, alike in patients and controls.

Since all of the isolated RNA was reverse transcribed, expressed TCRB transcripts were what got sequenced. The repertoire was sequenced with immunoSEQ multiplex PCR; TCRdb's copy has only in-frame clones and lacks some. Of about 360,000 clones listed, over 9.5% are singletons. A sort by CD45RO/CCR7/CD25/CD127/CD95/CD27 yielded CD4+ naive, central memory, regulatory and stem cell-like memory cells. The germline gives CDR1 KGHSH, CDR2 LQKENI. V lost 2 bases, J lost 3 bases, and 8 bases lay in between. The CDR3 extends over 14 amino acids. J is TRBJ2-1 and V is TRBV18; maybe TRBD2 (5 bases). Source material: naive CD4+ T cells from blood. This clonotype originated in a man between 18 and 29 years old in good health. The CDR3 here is CASSPTEGYNEQFF. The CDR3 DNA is TGTGCCAGCTCACCAACTGAGGGCTACAATGAGCAGTTCTTC.